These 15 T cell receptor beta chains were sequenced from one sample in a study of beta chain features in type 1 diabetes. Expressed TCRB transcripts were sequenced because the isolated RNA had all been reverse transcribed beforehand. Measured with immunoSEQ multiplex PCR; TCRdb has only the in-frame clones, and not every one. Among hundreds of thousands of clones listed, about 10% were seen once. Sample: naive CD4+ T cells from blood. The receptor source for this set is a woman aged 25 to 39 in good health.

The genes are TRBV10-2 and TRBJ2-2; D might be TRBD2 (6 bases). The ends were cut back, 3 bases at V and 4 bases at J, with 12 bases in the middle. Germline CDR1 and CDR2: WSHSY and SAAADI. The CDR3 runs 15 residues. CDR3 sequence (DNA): TGCGCCAGCAGTGAAACGGGGGTGGGCACCGGGGAGCTGTTTTTT. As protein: CASSETGVGTGELFF.

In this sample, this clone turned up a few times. The CDR3 DNA sequence: TGTGCCAGCAGGGCGGGACTAGCGGGACAAGAGACCCAGTACTTC. It is translated as CASRAGLAGQETQYF. J is TRBJ2-5 and V is TRBV25-1; 13 bases agree with TRBD2. The CDR3 totals 15 residues. CDR1 is MGHDK, CDR2 SYGVNS, per germline. Unmatched junction bases numbered 3, after V lost 6 bases and J lost 2 bases.

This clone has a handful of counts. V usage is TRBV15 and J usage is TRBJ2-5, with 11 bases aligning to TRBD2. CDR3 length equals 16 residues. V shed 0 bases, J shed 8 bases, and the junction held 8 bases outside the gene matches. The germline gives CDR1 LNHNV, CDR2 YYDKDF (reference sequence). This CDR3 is CATSRDNLAGGRTQYF. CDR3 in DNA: TGTGCCACCAGCAGAGATAACCTAGCGGGAGGTCGAACCCAGTACTTC.

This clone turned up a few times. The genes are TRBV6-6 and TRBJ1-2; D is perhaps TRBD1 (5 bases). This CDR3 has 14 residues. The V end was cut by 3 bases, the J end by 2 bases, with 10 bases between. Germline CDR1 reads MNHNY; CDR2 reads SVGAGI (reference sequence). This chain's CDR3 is CASSYGAGNYGYTF. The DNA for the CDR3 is TGTGCCAGCAGTTATGGGGCAGGGAACTATGGCTACACCTTC.

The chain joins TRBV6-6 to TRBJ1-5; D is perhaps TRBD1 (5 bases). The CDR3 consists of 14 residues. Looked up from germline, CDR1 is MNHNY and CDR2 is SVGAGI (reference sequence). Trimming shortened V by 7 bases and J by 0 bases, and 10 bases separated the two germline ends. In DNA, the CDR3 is TGTGCCAGCAAAGGGGAATATAGCAATCAGCCCCAGCATTTT. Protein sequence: CASKGEYSNQPQHF.

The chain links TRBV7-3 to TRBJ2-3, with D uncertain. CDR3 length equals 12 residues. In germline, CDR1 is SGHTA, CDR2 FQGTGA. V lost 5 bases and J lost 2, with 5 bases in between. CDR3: CASSPNTDTQYF. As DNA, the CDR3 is TGTGCCAGCAGCCCCAACACAGATACGCAGTATTTT.

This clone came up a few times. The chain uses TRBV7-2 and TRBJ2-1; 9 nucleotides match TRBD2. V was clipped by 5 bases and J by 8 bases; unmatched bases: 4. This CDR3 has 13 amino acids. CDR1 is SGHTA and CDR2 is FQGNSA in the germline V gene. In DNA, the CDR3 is TGTGCCAGCAGCAATAGCGGGAGATATGAGCAGTTCTTC. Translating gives CASSNSGRYEQFF.

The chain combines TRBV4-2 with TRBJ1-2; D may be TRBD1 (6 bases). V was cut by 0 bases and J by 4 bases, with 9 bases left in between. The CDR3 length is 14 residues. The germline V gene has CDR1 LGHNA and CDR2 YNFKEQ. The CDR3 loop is CASSQDRGGYGYTF. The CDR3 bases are TGTGCCAGCAGCCAAGACAGGGGTGGCTATGGCTACACCTTC.

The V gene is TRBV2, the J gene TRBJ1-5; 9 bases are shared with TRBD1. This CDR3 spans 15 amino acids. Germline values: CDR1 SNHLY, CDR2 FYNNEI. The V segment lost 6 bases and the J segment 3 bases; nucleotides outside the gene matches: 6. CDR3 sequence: CASRGGTGLNQPQHF. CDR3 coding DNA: TGTGCCAGCAGGGGCGGGACAGGGCTCAATCAGCCCCAGCATTTT.

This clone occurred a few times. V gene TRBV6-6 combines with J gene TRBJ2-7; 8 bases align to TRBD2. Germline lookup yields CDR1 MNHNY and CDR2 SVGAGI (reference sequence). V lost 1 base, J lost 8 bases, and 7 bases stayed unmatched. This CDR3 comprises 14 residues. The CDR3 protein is CASSYLREDRKQYF. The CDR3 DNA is TGTGCCAGCAGTTACTTGCGGGAGGACCGGAAGCAGTACTTC.

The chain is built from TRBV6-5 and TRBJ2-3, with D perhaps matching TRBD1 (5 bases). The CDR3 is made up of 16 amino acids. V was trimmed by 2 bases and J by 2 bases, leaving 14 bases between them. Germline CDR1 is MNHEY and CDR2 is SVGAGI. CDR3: CASSYIRRTHTDTQYF. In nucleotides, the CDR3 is TGTGCCAGCAGTTACATTCGGCGGACACACACAGATACGCAGTATTTT.

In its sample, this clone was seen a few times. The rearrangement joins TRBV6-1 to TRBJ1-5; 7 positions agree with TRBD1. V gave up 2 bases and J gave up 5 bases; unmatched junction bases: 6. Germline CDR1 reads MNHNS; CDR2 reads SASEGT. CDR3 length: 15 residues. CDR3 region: CASSESTGSYQPQHF. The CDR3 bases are TGTGCCAGCAGTGAATCGACAGGGTCGTATCAGCCCCAGCATTTT.

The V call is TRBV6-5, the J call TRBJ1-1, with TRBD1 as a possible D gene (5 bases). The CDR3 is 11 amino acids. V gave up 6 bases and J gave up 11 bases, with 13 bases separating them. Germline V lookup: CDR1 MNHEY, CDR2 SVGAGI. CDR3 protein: CASSRGGEAFF. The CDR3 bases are TGTGCCAGCAGCCGGGGGGGTGAGGCTTTCTTT.

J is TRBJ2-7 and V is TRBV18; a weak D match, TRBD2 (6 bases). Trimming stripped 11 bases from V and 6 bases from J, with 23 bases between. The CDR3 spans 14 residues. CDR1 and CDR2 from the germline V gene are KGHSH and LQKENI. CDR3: CAAGKGDLGSEQYF. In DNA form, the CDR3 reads TGTGCCGCTGGAAAAGGGGACTTAGGGAGCGAGCAGTACTTC.

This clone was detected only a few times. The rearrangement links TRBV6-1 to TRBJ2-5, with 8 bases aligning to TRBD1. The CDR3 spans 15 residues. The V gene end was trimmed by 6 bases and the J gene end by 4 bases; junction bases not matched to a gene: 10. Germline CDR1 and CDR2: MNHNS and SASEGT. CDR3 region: CASSPITTGVETQYF. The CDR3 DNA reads TGTGCCAGCAGCCCTATAACGACAGGGGTAGAGACCCAGTACTTC.